This TCR beta chain was found in a study of OX40 agonist ivuxolimab in advanced cancers. V trimming: 3 bases; J trimming: 6 bases; junction bases outside the gene matches: 6. The V gene's germline CDR1 is MDHEN and CDR2 SYDVKM. This CDR3 is 14 amino acids long. Assay: immunoSEQ multiplex PCR; the TCRdb copy retains only in-frame clones and omits some. The sample contains nearly 55,000 clones, about 89% of which appear only once. The clonotype comes from an adult with an advanced solid tumor such as melanoma, head and neck, liver or kidney cancer. The specimen was CD4+ or CD8+ T cells sorted from blood, collected in a trial of the OX40 agonist ivuxolimab. The genes are TRBV28 and TRBJ1-2; 8 nucleotides agree with TRBD1. Here the CDR3 reads CASSFTDRAHGYTF. Here the CDR3 DNA reads TGTGCCAGCAGTTTCACGGACAGGGCGCATGGCTACACCTTC.